This T cell receptor (beta chain) was recorded in a study of siplizumab effects on memory and regulatory T cells. On this clone: Its antigen is as yet unknown.

The CDR3 runs to 10 residues. Trimming left V 4 bases short and J 5 bases short, with 6 bases between. Germline CDR1 is SQVTM and CDR2 is ANQGSEA. Findings of the study overall: Memory cells seemed less diverse than naive T cells, which also seemed major contributors to the alloresponse.

TCRdb keeps only in-frame clones here, not all; method: immunoSEQ multiplex PCR. This table has some 53,000 clones, less than 98% appearing once. The sample consisted of naive CD4+ T cells sorted from blood. This TCR came from a human donor in good health. V gene TRBV29-1 combines with J gene TRBJ2-7, with D maybe TRBD2 (6 bases). The CDR3 coding sequence is TGCAGCGTTGGCGGGAACGAGCAGTACTTC. Amino acids: CSVGGNEQYF.